Listed below are T cell receptor beta chains from one sample, sequenced in a study of blood T cell repertoires in COVID-19. Measured with immunoSEQ multiplex PCR; TCRdb has only the in-frame clones, and not every one. The sample contains 200,000 to 250,000 clones, roughly 82% of which appear only once. Source material: peripheral blood. These receptors originate from an elderly man with acute or convalescent COVID-19. The CDR3 runs from the conserved cysteine through the conserved F or W.

j_gene: TRBJ2-1; v_gene: TRBV28; CDR3aa: CASSPPLESSYNEQFF
j_gene: TRBJ1-1; v_gene: TRBV3-1/TRBV3-2; CDR3aa: CASSQDGGFTKGDTEAFF
j_gene: TRBJ2-3; v_gene: TRBV5-1; CDR3aa: CASSLSSSTDTQYF
j_gene: TRBJ2-1; v_gene: TRBV5-8; CDR3aa: CASTKGADEQFF
j_gene: TRBJ1-4; v_gene: TRBV7-8; CDR3aa: CASSARQGMGEKLFF
j_gene: TRBJ2-6; v_gene: TRBV18; CDR3aa: CASSPRGGSGANVLTF
j_gene: TRBJ1-4; v_gene: TRBV7-8; CDR3aa: CASSLRGQGGFEKLFF
j_gene: TRBJ1-2; v_gene: TRBV14; CDR3aa: CASSQDPRDSYGYTF
j_gene: TRBJ1-1; v_gene: TRBV29-1; CDR3aa: CSADRGNTEAFF
j_gene: TRBJ2-2; v_gene: TRBV28; CDR3aa: CASSLWGANTGELFF
j_gene: TRBJ2-2; v_gene: TRBV5-1; CDR3aa: CASSLFTDIGTGELFF
j_gene: TRBJ1-4; v_gene: TRBV28; CDR3aa: CASSSKISLNEKLFF
j_gene: TRBJ1-1; v_gene: TRBV15; CDR3aa: CATSIKVANTEAFF
j_gene: TRBJ1-6; v_gene: TRBV7-2; CDR3aa: CASSLGGPGSSYNSPLHF
j_gene: TRBJ1-1; v_gene: TRBV10-1; CDR3aa: CASKDGTQNTEAFF
j_gene: TRBJ2-7; v_gene: TRBV6-6; CDR3aa: CASSRNDIAGSYEQYF
j_gene: TRBJ1-2; v_gene: TRBV6-6; CDR3aa: CASSPTGTANPRYGYTF
j_gene: TRBJ2-4; v_gene: TRBV28; CDR3aa: CASRASGGAQNIQYF
j_gene: TRBJ2-2; v_gene: TRBV29-1; CDR3aa: CSVGGRAGTGELFF
j_gene: TRBJ1-6; v_gene: TRBV27; CDR3aa: CASSFQGGNSPLHF
j_gene: TRBJ1-2; v_gene: TRBV24-1; CDR3aa: CATSLTGGGSGYTF
j_gene: TRBJ2-7; v_gene: TRBV5-4; CDR3aa: CASSSRDIHEQYF
j_gene: TRBJ2-3; v_gene: TRBV5-8; CDR3aa: CASSSRLAGSTDTQYF
j_gene: TRBJ1-2; v_gene: TRBV6-5; CDR3aa: CASTPGQGPSYGYTF
j_gene: TRBJ2-7; v_gene: TRBV6-5; CDR3aa: CASSYDRDRGHLEQYF
j_gene: TRBJ2-7; v_gene: TRBV3-1/TRBV3-2; CDR3aa: CASSKGLGYEQYF
j_gene: TRBJ1-5; v_gene: TRBV10-3; CDR3aa: CAISVGGEGNQPQHF
j_gene: TRBJ1-1; v_gene: TRBV18; CDR3aa: CASSPSQGPNMNTEAFF
j_gene: TRBJ2-1; v_gene: TRBV19; CDR3aa: CASMGQRIYNEQFF
j_gene: TRBJ1-2; v_gene: TRBV28; CDR3aa: CASSLPARYGYTF
j_gene: TRBJ1-4; v_gene: TRBV27; CDR3aa: CASSLLGGVAQVGKLFF
j_gene: TRBJ1-2; v_gene: TRBV6-4; CDR3aa: CASSVSGQGVTGYTF